The 21 T cell receptor beta chains below all came from one sample that was sequenced in a study of T cell responses to AZD1222 COVID-19 vaccine. Clones were read by immunoSEQ multiplex PCR, and TCRdb kept only the in-frame ones, dropping some. The table has 150,000 to 200,000 clones, 85% to 95% seen once. Sequencing used peripheral blood, obtained on day 0 of AZD1222 vaccination. The receptors derive from an adult in good health.

The chain recombines TRBV7-2 with TRBJ2-5; the D gene is possibly TRBD1 (6 bases). V was shortened by 5 bases and J by 5 bases, with 15 bases between the two germline ends. The CDR3 length is 14 residues. Germline V gives CDR1 SGHTA, CDR2 FQGNSA. DNA of the CDR3: TGTGCCAGCAGCAACTGGGGACAATCGGAGACCCAGTACTTC. Protein sequence: CASSNWGQSETQYF.

The chain recombines TRBV27 with TRBJ2-1; 9 bases fit TRBD2. After removal of 6 bases from V and 4 bases from J, the junction contained 1 base not matched to a gene. Germline assignment: CDR1 MNHEY and CDR2 SMNVEV (reference sequence). The CDR3 length is 13 residues. CDR3 in amino acids: CASRTSGYNEQFF. The CDR3 DNA follows: TGTGCCAGCAGGACTAGCGGTTACAATGAGCAGTTCTTC.

The chain recombines TRBV2 with TRBJ1-2; the D is unclear. V shed 0 bases and J shed 4 bases, with 3 bases lying between them. Germline V gene sequence: CDR1 SNHLY, CDR2 FYNNEI. The CDR3 sequence is 12 residues long. The CDR3 DNA reads as TGTGCCAGCAGTGAAGCGATCTATGGCTACACCTTC. Its protein product is CASSEAIYGYTF.

The chain uses TRBV28 and TRBJ1-1; 9 bases agree with TRBD1. The CDR3 runs to 12 residues. Germline CDR1 reads MDHEN; CDR2 reads SYDVKM. The junction had 5 bases not matched to a gene; V was cut back by 5 bases and J by 10 bases. The CDR3 DNA is TGTGCCAGCAGTGAAAAGGACAGGGGAGCTTTCTTT. It codes for CASSEKDRGAFF.

This clone was seen a handful of times. The chain links TRBV5-5 to TRBJ1-3; 7 positions match TRBD1. The CDR3 loop spans 15 amino acids. V was pared by 4 bases and J by 0 bases, with 4 bases of the junction left unmatched. The germline V gene has CDR1 SGHKS and CDR2 YYEKEE (reference sequence). The CDR3 protein is CASSLGQVSGNTIYF. CDR3 nucleotides: TGTGCCAGCAGCCTAGGACAGGTCTCTGGAAACACCATATATTTT.

V usage is TRBV6-7 and J usage is TRBJ2-7, with D maybe TRBD2 (6 bases). TRBV6-7 is labeled an ORF, and its function is uncertain. The CDR3 spans 16 residues. V was pared by 0 bases and J by 5 bases, with 17 bases between. The CDR3 spells CASSYSPFGGINEQYF. Here the CDR3 DNA reads TGTGCCAGCAGTTACTCTCCCTTCGGGGGTATCAACGAGCAGTACTTC.

This chain connects TRBV28 to TRBJ2-3, with 8 positions matching TRBD2. CDR3 length: 15 amino acids. Trimming took 3 bases from V and 4 from J; bases not matched to a gene: 6. Germline loops: CDR1 MDHEN, CDR2 SYDVKM. The CDR3 is CASSFIRGLADTQYF. CDR3 bases: TGTGCCAGCAGTTTCATCCGGGGACTAGCAGATACGCAGTATTTT.

This clone was detected once. The chain uses TRBV3-1 (or the pseudogene TRBV3-2) and TRBJ1-4; D unclear. Trimming pared 1 base from V and 7 bases from J, leaving 13 bases between. The CDR3 has 15 amino acids. Germline V lookup: CDR1 LGHDT, CDR2 YNNKEL (reference sequence). CDR3 residues: CASSQGYLETEKLFF. CDR3 sequence (DNA): TGTGCCAGCAGCCAAGGCTACCTTGAGACTGAAAAACTGTTTTTT.

The V gene is TRBV4-2, the J gene TRBJ2-5; 9 bases map to TRBD1. The trim removed 3 bases at V and 3 bases at J, leaving 2 bases unmatched. Germline assignment: CDR1 LGHNA and CDR2 YNFKEQ. The CDR3 sequence is 14 residues long. CDR3 in amino acids: CASSQRTGEETQYF. The CDR3 nucleotides read TGTGCCAGCAGCCAGAGGACAGGGGAAGAGACCCAGTACTTC.

The chain uses TRBV29-1 and TRBJ2-2, with 8 bases fitting TRBD1. V lost 5 bases, J lost 1 base, and 3 bases stayed unmatched. Germline-derived CDR1 and CDR2 are SQVTM and ANQGSEA. The CDR3 is 14 residues long. DNA for the CDR3: TGCAGCGTTAGGACAGGGCGGAACACCGGGGAGCTGTTTTTT. Translated: CSVRTGRNTGELFF.

The V call is TRBV6-6, the J call TRBJ2-7; 10 nucleotides agree with TRBD2. Germline-derived CDR1 and CDR2 are MNHNY and SVGAGI (reference sequence). CDR3 length: 15 residues. V was clipped by 2 bases and J by 3 bases; unmatched bases: 4. In DNA, the CDR3 is TGTGCCAGCAGTTACGCTAGCGGGGGAAACTACGAGCAGTACTTC. It codes for CASSYASGGNYEQYF.

The rearrangement links TRBV7-2 to TRBJ2-7; D remains ambiguous. V lost 0 bases and J 5 bases, leaving 8 bases between the germline ends. Germline assignment: CDR1 SGHTA and CDR2 FQGNSA. CDR3 length: 13 amino acids. The CDR3 DNA reads as TGTGCCAGCAGCTTAGCGGTTCGGGACGAGCAGTACTTC. Translated: CASSLAVRDEQYF. The complete variable domain, with remaining parts taken from reference TRBV7-2 and TRBJ2-7, reads GAGVSQSPSNKVTEKGKDVELRCDPISGHTALYWYRQSLGQGLEFLIYFQGNSAPDKSGLPSDRFSAERTGGSVSTLTIQRTQQEDSAVYLCASSLAVRDEQYFGPGTRLTVT.

The chain recombines TRBV5-5 with TRBJ2-3; D perhaps matches TRBD1 (6 bases). Trimming took 0 bases from V and 1 from J, leaving 9 bases between them. From germline, CDR1 is SGHKS and CDR2 YYEKEE (reference sequence). The CDR3 length is 15 residues. CDR3 bases: TGTGCCAGCAGCTTGGTACAGGGAGGCACAGATACGCAGTATTTT. It codes for CASSLVQGGTDTQYF. Looking up the rest from reference TRBV5-5 and TRBJ2-3 gives the full variable domain: DAGVTQSPTHLIKTRGQQVTLRCSPISGHKSVSWYQQVLGQGPQFIFQYYEKEERGRGNFPDRFSARQFPNYSSELNVNALLLGDSALYLCASSLVQGGTDTQYFGPGTRLTVL.

This clone was found a few times. This chain joins TRBV27 and TRBJ1-2, with no clear D. The V end lost 7 bases, the J end lost 2 bases, and 8 bases lay between the germline ends. CDR3 size: 12 residues. CDR1 and CDR2 (germline): MNHEY, SMNVEV (reference sequence). In nucleotides, the CDR3 is TGTGCCAGCATGGCGAGAAACTATGGCTACACCTTC. Translated, it gives CASMARNYGYTF.

The rearrangement links TRBV28 to TRBJ1-1; TRBD1 aligns across 7 bases. The CDR3 totals 12 residues. The germline V gene encodes CDR1 MDHEN and CDR2 SYDVKM. After removal of 5 bases from V and 6 bases from J, the junction contained 3 bases not matched to a gene. In DNA, the CDR3 is TGTGCCAGCAGTCTCAGGGGGGCTGAAGCTTTCTTT. Translated, it gives CASSLRGAEAFF. The variable domain in full, with the rest retrieved from reference TRBV28 and TRBJ1-1, is DVKVTQSSRYLVKRTGEKVFLECVQDMDHENMFWYRQDPGLGLRLIYFSYDVKMKEKGDIPEGYSVSREKKERFSLILESASTNQTSMYLCASSLRGAEAFFGQGTRLTVV.

This chain joins TRBV18 and TRBJ1-4, with D maybe TRBD1 (5 bases). Germline CDR1 is KGHSH and CDR2 is LQKENI. Between the trimmed V and J ends, which lost 2 bases and 7 bases, there was a span of 11 bases. This CDR3 contains 14 residues. CDR3 in amino acids: CASSPGAVGEKLFF. The CDR3 coding sequence is TGTGCCAGCTCACCAGGGGCAGTCGGTGAAAAACTGTTTTTT.

The count of this clone is one. The chain is built from TRBV6-5 and TRBJ2-6; a weak D match, TRBD1 (5 bases). CDR1 and CDR2 (germline): MNHEY, SVGAGI. This CDR3 is 15 amino acids long. Trimming took off 4 bases at V and 4 bases at J, with 11 bases between the two ends. The CDR3 is CASSLSGSGANVLTF. The CDR3 DNA follows: TGTGCCAGCAGTTTATCAGGGTCCGGGGCCAACGTCCTGACTTTC.

The chain uses TRBV5-5 and TRBJ2-5; 8 bases are shared with TRBD1. The V gene's germline CDR1 is SGHKS and CDR2 YYEKEE (reference sequence). CDR3 length: 13 amino acids. J was trimmed by 4 bases and V by 2 bases; bases with no gene match: 1. The CDR3 reads CASSLGQGETQYF. The CDR3 DNA is TGTGCCAGCAGCTTAGGACAGGGAGAGACCCAGTACTTC.

This clone has a single count. J is TRBJ2-2 and V is TRBV9; D is undetermined. Trimming removed 3 bases at V and 6 bases at J, with 9 bases between. Germline CDR1 and CDR2: SGDLS and YYNGEE. This CDR3 has 13 amino acids. The CDR3 DNA is TGTGCCAGCAGCGACCAGGTTTCCGGGGAGCTGTTTTTT. This gives the protein CASSDQVSGELFF.

The chain joins TRBV5-6 to TRBJ2-2; 7 positions match TRBD2. V gave up 4 bases and J gave up 3 bases; unmatched junction bases: 6. CDR1 and CDR2 (germline): SGHDT, YYEEEE. The CDR3 has 15 amino acids. The CDR3 protein is CASSLLASHTGELFF. DNA of the CDR3: TGTGCCAGCAGCCTACTAGCGTCCCACACCGGGGAGCTGTTTTTT.

The chain carries TRBV10-3 and TRBJ2-5; TRBD1 aligns across 7 bases. Per germline, CDR1 ENHRY and CDR2 SYGVKD. With V trimmed by 4 bases and J by 1 base, 12 bases remained unmatched. The CDR3 extends over 17 amino acids. The CDR3 bases are TGTGCCATCAGTGGGGCAGACAGGGTTGAGGGCCAAGAGACCCAGTACTTC. This sequence encodes CAISGADRVEGQETQYF.